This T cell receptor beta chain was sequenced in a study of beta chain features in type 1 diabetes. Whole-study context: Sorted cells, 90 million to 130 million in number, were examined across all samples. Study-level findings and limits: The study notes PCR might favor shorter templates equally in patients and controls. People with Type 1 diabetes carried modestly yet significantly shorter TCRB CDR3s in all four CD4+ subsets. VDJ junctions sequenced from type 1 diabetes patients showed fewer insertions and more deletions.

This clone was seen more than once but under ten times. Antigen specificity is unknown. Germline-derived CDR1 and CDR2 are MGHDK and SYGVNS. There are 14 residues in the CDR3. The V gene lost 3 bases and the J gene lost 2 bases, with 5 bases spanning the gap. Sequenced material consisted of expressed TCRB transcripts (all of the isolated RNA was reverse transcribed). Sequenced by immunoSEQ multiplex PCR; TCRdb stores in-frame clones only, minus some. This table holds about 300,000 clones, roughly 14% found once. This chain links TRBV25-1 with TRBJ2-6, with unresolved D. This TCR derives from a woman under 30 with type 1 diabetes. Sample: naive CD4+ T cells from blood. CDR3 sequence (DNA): TGTGCCAGCAGTGAGGCAGCTGGGGCCAACGTCCTGACTTTC. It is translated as CASSEAAGANVLTF.